Here is one T cell receptor (beta chain) with its context. PCR used 60 Vbeta primers and 13 Jbeta primers. Assay: immunoSEQ multiplex PCR; the TCRdb copy retains only in-frame clones and omits some. Among over 85,000 clones, over 60% were seen once, and the ten largest hold approximately 8%. The sample is drawn from a study of cytomegalovirus exposure and HLA in healthy donors. The CDR3 runs to 13 residues. Trimming took 6 bases from V and 2 from J; bases not matched to a gene: 3. Germline assignment: CDR1 MDHEN and CDR2 SYDVKM. The rearrangement uses TRBV28 and TRBJ1-1, with 7 positions matching TRBD1. The material sequenced was PBMCs. The receptor was derived from a female donor in good health and CMV-seronegative. CDR3: CASRRGGNTEAFF. The CDR3 nucleotides read TGTGCCAGCAGAAGAGGGGGCAACACTGAAGCTTTCTTT.